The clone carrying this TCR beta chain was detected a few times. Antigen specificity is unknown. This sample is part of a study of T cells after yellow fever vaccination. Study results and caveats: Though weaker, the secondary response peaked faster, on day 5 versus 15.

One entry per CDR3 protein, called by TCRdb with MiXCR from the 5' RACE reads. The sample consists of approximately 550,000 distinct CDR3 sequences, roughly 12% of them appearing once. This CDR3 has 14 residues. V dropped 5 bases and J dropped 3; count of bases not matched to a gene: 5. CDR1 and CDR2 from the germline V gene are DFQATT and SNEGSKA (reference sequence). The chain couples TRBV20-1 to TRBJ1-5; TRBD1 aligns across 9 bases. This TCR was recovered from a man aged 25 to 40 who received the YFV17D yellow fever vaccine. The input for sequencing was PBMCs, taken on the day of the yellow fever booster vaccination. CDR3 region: CSARDRANNQPQHF. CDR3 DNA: TGCAGTGCTCGGGACAGGGCCAACAATCAGCCCCAGCATTTT.